The 19 T cell receptor beta chains reported below all come from one sample, sequenced in a study of monozygotic twins with inflammatory bowel disease. Following a re-call of the 5' RACE reads, TCRdb has one entry per CDR3 protein and lacks DNA. This sample's table reports approximately 330,000 distinct CDR3 sequences. The sequenced sample was blood. The receptors derive from a human donor with ulcerative colitis or Crohn's disease, or a healthy co-twin of an affected twin (not recorded which).

The chain couples TRBV20-1 to TRBJ2-3. In germline, CDR1 is DFQATT, CDR2 SNEGSKA (reference sequence). This CDR3 comprises 13 residues. Here the CDR3 reads CSAQASARDTQYF.

The chain links TRBV6-5 to TRBJ2-5; TCRdb's D call of TRBD1 is untestable without DNA. The CDR3 is 14 amino acids. Per the germline V gene, CDR1 is MNHEY and CDR2 is SVGAGI. CDR3 sequence reads: CASSSPHRRETQYF.

The chain carries TRBV6-1 and TRBJ1-3. The CDR3 loop spans 15 amino acids. The V gene's germline CDR1 is MNHNS and CDR2 SASEGT. The CDR3 sequence is CASMEGASNRNTIYF.

The rearrangement joins TRBV15 to TRBJ2-1; the D gene TCRdb calls, TRBD1, cannot be checked with no DNA. The CDR3 spans 15 residues. The germline V gene encodes CDR1 LNHNV and CDR2 YYDKDF (reference sequence). CDR3 residues: CATSRVAGAGYEQFF.

The rearrangement uses TRBV4-3 and TRBJ1-1; TCRdb gives TRBD1 as the D gene, but with no DNA this cannot be confirmed. Germline CDR1 reads LGHNA; CDR2 reads YSLEER. The length of the CDR3 is 14 residues. The CDR3 loop reads CASSHSTGGTEAFF.

The V call is TRBV7-9, the J call TRBJ1-3; with no DNA, the TCRdb D assignment of TRBD1 cannot be verified. The CDR3 sequence is 17 residues long. The germline CDR1 and CDR2 sequences are SEHNR and FQNEAQ (reference sequence). The chain's CDR3 is CASSLEGTAISGNTIYF.

V usage is TRBV28 and J usage is TRBJ1-4; without DNA, the TCRdb call of TRBD1 cannot be checked. This CDR3 is built from 12 residues. Germline loops: CDR1 MDHEN, CDR2 SYDVKM. The CDR3 protein is CAIGGRPEKLFF.

The chain couples TRBV29-1 to TRBJ1-2; TCRdb selects TRBD1, and the lack of DNA leaves this call unchecked. In germline, CDR1 is SQVTM, CDR2 ANQGSEA. The length of the CDR3 is 15 residues. The CDR3 is CSVEGFGGTAYGYTF.

This rearrangement joins TRBV30 to TRBJ2-1; there is no DNA to check the TCRdb D call of TRBD2. Germline CDR1 reads GTSNPN; CDR2 reads SVGIG (reference sequence). The CDR3 runs 12 residues. CDR3 sequence: CAWSQTSHEQFF.

The V gene is TRBV20-1, the J gene TRBJ1-1; TCRdb reports TRBD1, a call that lacks DNA to check it against. This CDR3 is built from 15 residues. In germline, CDR1 is DFQATT, CDR2 SNEGSKA (reference sequence). CDR3 sequence: CSARDQRGQNTEAFF.

The V call is TRBV5-1, the J call TRBJ1-6; TCRdb's D call of TRBD1 is untestable without DNA. Germline values: CDR1 SGHRS, CDR2 YFSETQ. The CDR3 consists of 15 residues. Here the CDR3 reads CASSAGDRENSPLHF.

The chain joins TRBV2 to TRBJ1-1. Germline CDR1 SNHLY, CDR2 FYNNEI. The CDR3 is 14 residues long. This CDR3 reads CASSGTKRVTEAFF.

This chain connects TRBV5-8 to TRBJ1-1. Germline V gene data show CDR1 as SGHTS and CDR2 as YDEGEE. This CDR3 spans 12 amino acids. The CDR3 loop reads CASSLADTEAFF.

This chain links TRBV12-3 or TRBV12-4 with TRBJ2-7; TCRdb selects TRBD1, and the lack of DNA leaves this call unchecked. The CDR3 is 12 amino acids. CDR3 loop: CASSPRAHEQYF.

CDR3: CASSYGMGAEAFF. This chain connects TRBV6-5 to TRBJ1-1. CDR3 length: 13 amino acids. The germline V gene has CDR1 MNHEY and CDR2 SVGAGI.

This chain joins TRBV15 and TRBJ2-6. CDR1 LNHNV and CDR2 YYDKDF come from the germline V gene (reference sequence). This CDR3 is built from 17 residues. Here the CDR3 reads CATSRALMGSGANVLTF. Full variable domain (missing parts from reference TRBV15 and TRBJ2-6): DAMVIQNPRYQVTQFGKPVTLSCSQTLNHNVMYWYQQKSSQAPKLLFHYYDKDFNNEADTPDNFQSRRPNTSFCFLDIRSPGLGDTAMYLCATSRALMGSGANVLTFGAGSRLTVL.

The genes are TRBV12-3 or TRBV12-4 and TRBJ2-7; TCRdb designates TRBD1, a call that cannot be tested without DNA. This CDR3 is built from 15 residues. The CDR3 here is CASSFRTGGFYEQYF.

The V and J genes are TRBV20-1 and TRBJ1-4; absent DNA, TCRdb's TRBD1 call cannot be checked. The CDR3 length is 15 residues. Germline V gene lookup returns CDR1 DFQATT and CDR2 SNEGSKA (reference sequence). Here the CDR3 reads CSARAQGGADEKLFF.

The chain couples TRBV9 to TRBJ2-1; TCRdb indicates TRBD2, and absent DNA this call remains unverified. Per the germline V gene, CDR1 is SGDLS and CDR2 is YYNGEE. The CDR3 loop spans 15 amino acids. CDR3 sequence reads: CASSVLLAGVSEQFF.